The rows below give T cell receptor beta chains drawn from one sample of a study of shared clonotypes between healthy human individuals. Libraries were prepared by immunoSEQ multiplex PCR; TCRdb keeps only in-frame clonotypes and omits some of them. Of around 1.1 million clones in the sample, around three quarters are singletons; the top ten hold 0.6% to 0.7%. Sequencing was performed on memory CD4+ T cells from PBMCs. The receptor source for this set is a young man in good health. Some clones in this sample may be carry-over from other donors' samples. Each CDR3 is given with its conserved first and last residue. A D gene is named only where the DNA matches it firmly. The listing skips clone size in some rows; elsewhere it reads once, few, many or a size class.

clone size: NA; D gene: NA; V gene: TRBV5-6; J gene: TRBJ2-4; CDR3 protein: CASSFKPGREGIQYF; CDR3 DNA: TGTGCCAGCAGCTTTAAACCGGGTAGGGAAGGCATTCAGTACTTC
clone size: NA; D gene: NA; V gene: TRBV19; J gene: TRBJ1-5; CDR3 protein: CASSITGSNQPQHF; CDR3 DNA: TGTGCCAGTAGTATAACGGGTAGCAATCAGCCCCAGCATTTT
clone size: many; D gene: NA; V gene: TRBV5-4; J gene: TRBJ1-1; CDR3 protein: CASSWEDTEAFF; CDR3 DNA: TGTGCCAGCAGCTGGGAGGACACTGAAGCTTTCTTT
clone size: NA; D gene: NA; V gene: TRBV20-1; J gene: TRBJ2-7; CDR3 protein: CSARQGYEQYF; CDR3 DNA: TGCAGTGCCAGGCAGGGGTACGAGCAGTACTTC
clone size: NA; D gene: TRBD1; V gene: TRBV7-9; J gene: TRBJ2-2; CDR3 protein: CASSLQGASGELFF; CDR3 DNA: TGTGCCAGCAGCTTACAGGGGGCGAGCGGGGAGCTGTTTTTT
clone size: NA; D gene: NA; V gene: TRBV5-6; J gene: TRBJ1-2; CDR3 protein: CASSLYVQNYGYTF; CDR3 DNA: TGTGCCAGCAGCTTGTACGTACAGAACTATGGCTACACCTTC
clone size: many; D gene: TRBD1; V gene: TRBV7-3; J gene: TRBJ1-2; CDR3 protein: CASSSTGAPRPTF; CDR3 DNA: TGTGCCAGCAGCTCCACAGGGGCCCCAAGGCCCACCTTC
clone size: NA; D gene: TRBD1; V gene: TRBV11-3; J gene: TRBJ2-2; CDR3 protein: CASSHGTGRGGELFF; CDR3 DNA: TGTGCCAGCAGCCATGGGACAGGGAGGGGAGGGGAGCTGTTTTTT
clone size: NA; D gene: TRBD1; V gene: TRBV5-1; J gene: TRBJ2-7; CDR3 protein: CASSQGAFNEQYF; CDR3 DNA: TGCGCCAGCAGTCAGGGGGCATTTAACGAGCAGTACTTC
clone size: NA; D gene: NA; V gene: TRBV7-2; J gene: TRBJ2-7; CDR3 protein: CASSPAGRSYEQYF; CDR3 DNA: TGTGCCAGCAGCCCCGCCGGGCGGTCCTACGAGCAGTACTTC
clone size: NA; D gene: NA; V gene: TRBV28; J gene: TRBJ1-2; CDR3 protein: CASSLLKGYGYTF; CDR3 DNA: TGTGCCAGCAGTTTATTAAAGGGCTATGGCTACACCTTC
clone size: NA; D gene: NA; V gene: TRBV11-2; J gene: TRBJ2-5; CDR3 protein: CASSLVRAEETQYF; CDR3 DNA: TGTGCCAGCAGCTTAGTGCGGGCCGAAGAGACCCAGTACTTC
clone size: NA; D gene: NA; V gene: TRBV4-1; J gene: TRBJ2-5; CDR3 protein: CASSQASGAQYF; CDR3 DNA: TGCGCCAGCAGCCAAGCCTCCGGGGCCCAGTACTTC
clone size: NA; D gene: TRBD1; V gene: TRBV5-6; J gene: TRBJ2-7; CDR3 protein: CASSSRGRTGVNPEQYF; CDR3 DNA: TGTGCCAGCAGCTCCAGAGGTCGGACAGGGGTTAATCCCGAGCAGTACTTC
clone size: NA; D gene: NA; V gene: TRBV10-2; J gene: TRBJ2-2; CDR3 protein: CASTAAGELFF; CDR3 DNA: TGCGCCAGCACAGCGGCCGGGGAGCTGTTTTTT
clone size: NA; D gene: NA; V gene: TRBV28; J gene: TRBJ1-5; CDR3 protein: CASSLLSGLTIDQPQHF; CDR3 DNA: TGTGCCAGCAGTTTATTGTCGGGATTAACGATAGATCAGCCCCAGCATTTT
clone size: NA; D gene: NA; V gene: TRBV5-1; J gene: TRBJ2-7; CDR3 protein: CASSLALSGQYEQYF; CDR3 DNA: TGCGCCAGCAGCTTGGCCTTATCCGGACAGTACGAGCAGTACTTC
clone size: NA; D gene: NA; V gene: TRBV2; J gene: TRBJ2-7; CDR3 protein: CASSEDRDEQYF; CDR3 DNA: TGTGCCAGCAGTGAAGACCGGGACGAGCAGTACTTC
clone size: NA; D gene: NA; V gene: TRBV7-8; J gene: TRBJ1-2; CDR3 protein: CASSLDGQSRGYTF; CDR3 DNA: TGTGCCAGCAGCTTAGATGGGCAGTCTCGAGGCTACACCTTC
clone size: NA; D gene: NA; V gene: TRBV6-6; J gene: TRBJ2-5; CDR3 protein: CASSYVRGETQYF; CDR3 DNA: TGTGCCAGCAGTTACGTGCGGGGAGAGACCCAGTACTTC
clone size: NA; D gene: NA; V gene: TRBV30; J gene: TRBJ1-1; CDR3 protein: CAWSVPPRNTEAFF; CDR3 DNA: TGTGCCTGGAGTGTACCCCCAAGGAACACTGAAGCTTTCTTT
clone size: NA; D gene: TRBD1; V gene: TRBV2; J gene: TRBJ1-5; CDR3 protein: CASSGQGTSNQPQHF; CDR3 DNA: TGTGCCAGCAGCGGACAGGGGACTAGCAATCAGCCCCAGCATTTT
clone size: NA; D gene: NA; V gene: TRBV30; J gene: TRBJ1-2; CDR3 protein: CARQLGPNYGYTF; CDR3 DNA: TGTGCCAGACAGTTGGGGCCTAACTATGGCTACACCTTC
clone size: NA; D gene: NA; V gene: TRBV7-2; J gene: TRBJ2-7; CDR3 protein: CASSLTGLSSYEQYF; CDR3 DNA: TGTGCCAGCAGCTTAACGGGTTTAAGCTCCTACGAGCAGTACTTC
clone size: NA; D gene: NA; V gene: TRBV27; J gene: TRBJ1-1; CDR3 protein: CASSKGGSLGNTEAFF; CDR3 DNA: TGTGCCAGCAGTAAGGGGGGATCCTTGGGGAACACTGAAGCTTTCTTT
clone size: NA; D gene: TRBD2; V gene: TRBV30; J gene: TRBJ2-5; CDR3 protein: CASTPLAGETQYF; CDR3 DNA: TGTGCCTCGACTCCCCTAGCGGGAGAGACCCAGTACTTC
clone size: NA; D gene: TRBD2; V gene: TRBV5-4; J gene: TRBJ2-7; CDR3 protein: CASRPGTTPTYEQYF; CDR3 DNA: TGTGCCAGCAGGCCCGGGACTACCCCCACCTACGAGCAGTACTTC
clone size: NA; D gene: TRBD2; V gene: TRBV9; J gene: TRBJ2-3; CDR3 protein: CASSARDYSTDTQYF; CDR3 DNA: TGTGCCAGCAGCGCCCGGGACTATTCCACAGATACGCAGTATTTT
clone size: NA; D gene: NA; V gene: TRBV6-1; J gene: TRBJ1-5; CDR3 protein: CASSPRDTSNQPQHF; CDR3 DNA: TGTGCCAGCAGTCCTCGGGACACCTCTAATCAGCCCCAGCATTTT
clone size: NA; D gene: NA; V gene: TRBV7-2; J gene: TRBJ2-4; CDR3 protein: CASSLDSLAKNIQYF; CDR3 DNA: TGTGCCAGCAGCTTAGACAGTCTAGCCAAAAACATTCAGTACTTC
clone size: few; D gene: NA; V gene: TRBV5-1; J gene: TRBJ1-2; CDR3 protein: CASSSGSTNYGYTF; CDR3 DNA: TGCGCCAGCAGTTCGGGCTCCACTAACTATGGCTACACCTTC
clone size: few; D gene: NA; V gene: TRBV7-2; J gene: TRBJ1-2; CDR3 protein: CASSLGSYGYTF; CDR3 DNA: TGTGCCAGCAGCTTAGGGTCCTATGGCTACACCTTC
clone size: NA; D gene: NA; V gene: TRBV9; J gene: TRBJ2-1; CDR3 protein: CASSVGGNSYNEQFF; CDR3 DNA: TGTGCCAGCAGCGTCGGCGGAAACTCCTACAATGAGCAGTTCTTC
clone size: NA; D gene: TRBD1; V gene: TRBV5-4; J gene: TRBJ2-2; CDR3 protein: CASSPGTGVLGELFF; CDR3 DNA: TGTGCCAGCAGCCCCGGGACAGGTGTTCTCGGGGAGCTGTTTTTT
clone size: NA; D gene: NA; V gene: TRBV4-2; J gene: TRBJ2-7; CDR3 protein: CASSPMGRVSYEQYF; CDR3 DNA: TGTGCCAGCAGTCCGATGGGCAGGGTCTCCTACGAGCAGTACTTC
clone size: once; D gene: TRBD2; V gene: TRBV14; J gene: TRBJ2-7; CDR3 protein: CASSAQGLAGAPLYEQYF; CDR3 DNA: TGTGCCAGCAGCGCCCAAGGACTAGCGGGAGCCCCCCTTTACGAGCAGTACTTC
clone size: NA; D gene: NA; V gene: TRBV28; J gene: TRBJ2-1; CDR3 protein: CASSLAGASYNEQFF; CDR3 DNA: TGTGCCAGCAGTTTAGCGGGGGCCTCCTACAATGAGCAGTTCTTC
clone size: NA; D gene: NA; V gene: TRBV2; J gene: TRBJ1-5; CDR3 protein: CASRPYSNQPQHF; CDR3 DNA: TGTGCCAGCAGACCGTATAGCAATCAGCCCCAGCATTTT
clone size: NA; D gene: TRBD1; V gene: TRBV28; J gene: TRBJ1-1; CDR3 protein: CASSSEDRAKAFF; CDR3 DNA: TGTGCCAGCAGTTCCGAGGACAGGGCGAAAGCTTTCTTT
clone size: NA; D gene: NA; V gene: TRBV5-1; J gene: TRBJ2-2; CDR3 protein: CASSFSVSGELFF; CDR3 DNA: TGCGCCAGCAGCTTTTCGGTTTCCGGGGAGCTGTTTTTT
clone size: NA; D gene: TRBD1; V gene: TRBV9; J gene: TRBJ1-3; CDR3 protein: CASSVASDRVFGNTIYF; CDR3 DNA: TGTGCCAGCAGCGTAGCTAGCGACAGGGTGTTCGGAAACACCATATATTTT
clone size: NA; D gene: TRBD2; V gene: TRBV19; J gene: TRBJ2-2; CDR3 protein: CASRELAGVIAGELFF; CDR3 DNA: TGTGCCAGTAGGGAACTAGCGGGAGTAATCGCCGGGGAGCTGTTTTTT
clone size: few; D gene: NA; V gene: TRBV4-2; J gene: TRBJ2-3; CDR3 protein: CASSPVGGRGSTDTQYF; CDR3 DNA: TGTGCCAGCAGCCCGGTCGGGGGGCGGGGAAGCACAGATACGCAGTATTTT
clone size: NA; D gene: TRBD2; V gene: TRBV7-6; J gene: TRBJ2-5; CDR3 protein: CASSLGLAGGGQETQYF; CDR3 DNA: TGTGCCAGCAGCTTAGGTCTAGCGGGAGGAGGCCAAGAGACCCAGTACTTC
clone size: NA; D gene: TRBD2; V gene: TRBV27; J gene: TRBJ2-3; CDR3 protein: CASSTGRGSTDTQYF; CDR3 DNA: TGTGCCAGCAGCACCGGGAGGGGGAGTACAGATACGCAGTATTTT
clone size: NA; D gene: NA; V gene: TRBV19; J gene: TRBJ1-1; CDR3 protein: CASSRWVEAFF; CDR3 DNA: TGTGCCAGTAGTAGGTGGGTGGAAGCTTTCTTT
clone size: NA; D gene: TRBD2; V gene: TRBV30; J gene: TRBJ2-2; CDR3 protein: CAWSGGGNGELFF; CDR3 DNA: TGTGCCTGGAGTGGCGGGGGGAACGGGGAGCTGTTTTTT
clone size: once; D gene: NA; V gene: TRBV5-6; J gene: TRBJ2-7; CDR3 protein: CASSLLEAYEQYF; CDR3 DNA: TGTGCCAGCAGCTTGTTGGAAGCCTACGAGCAGTACTTC
clone size: NA; D gene: NA; V gene: TRBV5-1; J gene: TRBJ2-1; CDR3 protein: CASSSTTGTATYNEQFF; CDR3 DNA: TGCGCCAGCAGCTCCACTACCGGGACTGCGACCTACAATGAGCAGTTCTTC